The 25 T cell receptor beta chains below come from one sample, sequenced in a study of CD8+CD57+ T cells in acquired aplastic anemia. Whoever was chosen for sequencing had shown CD8+CD57+ cell expansion by flow cytometry. CDR3 and TCR beta VDJ profiling relied on genomic DNA as the template. In TCRdb, the reads were re-called with MiXCR into one record per CDR3 protein. The sample lists nearly 60,000 distinct CDR3 sequences, approximately 50% occurring once. The source material was sorted CD4+, CD8+, or CD8+CD57+ T cells (not recorded which) from PBMCs. These receptors all stem from a human donor with aplastic anemia.

The chain couples TRBV19 to TRBJ2-7; D tentatively reads TRBD1 or TRBD2 (6 bases each). Between the trimmed V and J ends, which lost 3 bases and 0 bases, there was a span of 12 bases. CDR3 size: 15 residues. Germline CDR1 reads LNHDA; CDR2 reads SQIVND (reference sequence). The CDR3 coding sequence is TGTGCCAGTAGTATTGGGGGGCAGGGCTCCTACGAGCAGTACTTC. Amino acids: CASSIGGQGSYEQYF.

This clonotype was detected ten times or more. This chain connects TRBV6-5 to TRBJ1-1; a possible D gene is TRBD1 (5 bases). This CDR3 region has 13 residues. Trimming shortened V by 10 bases and J by 7 bases, and 19 bases separated the two germline ends. CDR1 is MNHEY, CDR2 SVGAGI, per germline. The CDR3 loop reads CATLLRGYDEAFF. Here the CDR3 DNA reads TGTGCCACCCTGCTAAGGGGCTACGATGAAGCTTTCTTT.

This clonotype was counted ten times or more. The chain carries TRBV20-1 and TRBJ1-4; the match to TRBD1 covers 9 bases. The CDR3 extends over 12 amino acids. Trimming at V came to 6 bases and at J to 11 bases, leaving 7 bases not matched to a gene. The germline gives CDR1 DFQATT, CDR2 SNEGSKA (reference sequence). In DNA form, the CDR3 reads TGCAGTGCCGGGACAGGGATGGGGAAACTGTTTTTT. The encoded protein is CSAGTGMGKLFF.

This clonotype showed up many times. This sequence joins TRBV6-5 and TRBJ1-1, with 7 bases identical to TRBD1. V dropped 8 bases and J dropped 5; count of bases not matched to a gene: 8. This CDR3 is 13 amino acids long. Per germline, CDR1 MNHEY and CDR2 SVGAGI. Here the CDR3 DNA reads TGTGCCAGCCGGGGAGGGGGCGAAACTGAAGCTTTCTTT. Amino acids: CASRGGGETEAFF.

This clonotype is categorized as medium-sized. The V gene is TRBV2, the J gene TRBJ1-3; D gene uncertain. V gave up 3 bases and J gave up 4 bases, with 10 bases separating them. The germline CDR1 and CDR2 sequences are SNHLY and FYNNEI. This CDR3 has 14 residues. Here the CDR3 reads CASSEDGFGNTIYF. The CDR3 DNA is TGTGCCAGCAGTGAGGACGGGTTCGGAAACACCATATATTTT.

The J gene is TRBJ2-7, the V gene TRBV7-6, with 7 positions matching TRBD1. V lost 5 bases to trimming and J lost 5 bases; unmatched junction nucleotides: 6. CDR1 and CDR2 from the germline V gene are SGHVS and FNYEAQ. CDR3 length: 13 amino acids. This CDR3 is CASSIGQVDEQYF. The CDR3 bases are TGTGCCAGCAGCATAGGACAGGTTGACGAGCAGTACTTC.

The V gene is TRBV9, the J gene TRBJ2-6; no reliable D call. The CDR3 has 12 residues. With 7 bases removed from V and 0 bases from J, the gap between germline ends came to 2 bases. Germline assignment: CDR1 SGDLS and CDR2 YYNGEE. The CDR3 bases are TGTGCCAGCGGCTCTGGGGCCAACGTCCTGACTTTC. Protein sequence: CASGSGANVLTF.

This chain joins TRBV10-3 and TRBJ2-5; 7 bases fit TRBD2. The V and J ends lost 6 bases and 5 bases, in that order; junction bases with no gene match: 6. This CDR3 spans 13 amino acids. Germline V CDR1 and CDR2: ENHRY, SYGVKD. Here the CDR3 DNA reads TGTGCCATCAGCGCGGGGGAGCGGGAGACCCAGTACTTC. Its protein is CAISAGERETQYF.

The chain employs TRBV11-2 and TRBJ2-7; possibly TRBD1 for D (6 bases). This CDR3 contains 13 residues. V shed 2 bases and J shed 6 bases, with 11 bases lying between them. Germline CDR1 and CDR2: SGHAT and FQNNGV. In nucleotides, the CDR3 is TGTGCCAGCAGCTTATCCAGGGGTCGCGAGCAGTACTTC. This sequence encodes CASSLSRGREQYF.

The chain has TRBV10-3 and TRBJ2-1; 11 bases are shared with TRBD2. Losses at the gene ends were 5 bases for V and 2 bases for J; bases not matched to a gene: 5. This CDR3 has 16 residues. From germline, CDR1 is ENHRY and CDR2 SYGVKD. CDR3 amino acids: CAISKGTSGAYNEQFF. CDR3 nucleotides: TGTGCCATCAGTAAAGGGACTAGCGGAGCCTACAATGAGCAGTTCTTC.

This chain joins TRBV7-9 and TRBJ2-7; D gene ambiguous. This CDR3 comprises 13 residues. CDR1 and CDR2 (germline): SEHNR, FQNEAQ (reference sequence). Trimming took 5 bases from V and 2 from J, leaving 10 bases between them. For the CDR3, the DNA is TGTGCCAGCAGCCCGCAACGGCCCTACGAGCAGTACTTC. Amino acids: CASSPQRPYEQYF.

The genes are TRBV4-1 and TRBJ2-4, with 11 bases fitting TRBD1. V gave up 3 bases and J gave up 6 bases; unmatched junction bases: 4. Germline assignment: CDR1 MGHRA and CDR2 YSYEKL. CDR3 length: 15 residues. The DNA of the CDR3 is TGCGCCAGCAGCCAGGCCGGGACAGGGGGAAACATTCAGTACTTC. Translation gives CASSQAGTGGNIQYF.

The V and J genes are TRBV2 and TRBJ2-5; possible D gene TRBD1, 5 bases. With 5 bases removed from V and 0 bases from J, the gap between germline ends came to 10 bases. Germline CDR1 SNHLY, CDR2 FYNNEI. This CDR3 has 14 amino acids. DNA for the CDR3: TGTGCCAGCAGTTATCAGGGATACCAAGAGACCCAGTACTTC. Encoded protein: CASSYQGYQETQYF.

As concerns this clonotype: The CDR3 end shows no conserved phenylalanine or tryptophan, and so a read error is likely. The rearrangement links TRBV10-3 to TRBJ2-1; D remains ambiguous. Trimming removed 4 bases at V and 6 bases at J, with 4 bases between. Germline lookup yields CDR1 ENHRY and CDR2 SYGVKD. CDR3 size: 11 residues. CDR3 sequence (DNA): TGTGCCATCAGTGTTGGCAATGAGCAGTTCTCC. This translates into CAISVGNEQFS.

The gene calls are TRBV12-3 or TRBV12-4 and TRBJ1-2, with 12 bases aligning to TRBD1. V gave up 1 base and J gave up 8 bases; unmatched junction bases: 5. This CDR3 has 15 residues. CDR3 DNA: TGTGCCAGCAGTTTAGTAGGGACAGGGGGCCAAGGCTACACCTTC. It codes for CASSLVGTGGQGYTF.

This chain links TRBV7-2 with TRBJ1-6, with TRBD1 matching 7 bases. Germline V gene sequence: CDR1 SGHTA, CDR2 FQGNSA. V dropped 10 bases and J dropped 9; count of bases not matched to a gene: 9. CDR3 size: 13 residues. CDR3 sequence: CAISRGGGSPLHF. The CDR3 region has the DNA TGTGCCATCAGTCGAGGGGGCGGTTCACCCCTCCACTTT.

The V and J genes are TRBV24-1 and TRBJ2-5; the match to TRBD1 covers 7 bases. Germline V lookup: CDR1 KGHDR, CDR2 SFDVKD. The trim removed 4 bases at V and 1 base at J, leaving 2 bases unmatched. The CDR3 spans 14 residues. The CDR3 loop is CATSDGDSQETQYF. The CDR3 DNA reads as TGTGCCACCAGTGACGGGGACAGCCAAGAGACCCAGTACTTC.

This clonotype was observed a single time. Here the CDR3 DNA reads TGTGCCACCAGCAGAGAATCGGGCTCCTACGAGCAGTACTTC. Residues: CATSRESGSYEQYF. This chain connects TRBV15 to TRBJ2-7; D gene ambiguous. The CDR3 covers 14 residues. Trimming left V 0 bases short and J 0 bases short, with 6 bases between. In germline, CDR1 is LNHNV, CDR2 YYDKDF (reference sequence).

The chain couples TRBV4-1 to TRBJ2-7; the D gene is possibly TRBD1 (6 bases). The CDR3 extends over 13 amino acids. V was pared by 2 bases and J by 3 bases, with 8 bases between. In germline, CDR1 is MGHRA, CDR2 YSYEKL. Here the CDR3 reads CASSQTGYYEQYF. The DNA of the CDR3 is TGCGCCAGCAGCCAAACAGGGTACTACGAGCAGTACTTC.

The rearrangement uses TRBV13 and TRBJ1-1; 7 bases map to TRBD1. CDR3 size: 13 residues. The ends lost 8 bases at V and 4 bases at J; junction bases unmatched: 7. Germline CDR1 and CDR2: PRHDT and FYEKMQ (reference sequence). The CDR3, as DNA: TGTGCCAGCGTCAGACCAGGGGGCACTGAAGCTTTCTTT. Translated, it gives CASVRPGGTEAFF.

The chain carries TRBV4-2 and TRBJ1-5; the D is unclear. V dropped 9 bases and J dropped 2 bases, with 14 bases sitting between them. This CDR3 is built from 14 residues. Germline-derived CDR1 and CDR2 are LGHNA and YNFKEQ. The CDR3 region is CASTTPPGNQPQHF. CDR3 nucleotides: TGTGCCAGTACCACTCCCCCGGGCAATCAGCCCCAGCATTTT.

The rearrangement links TRBV5-1 to TRBJ1-2; 8 bases match TRBD1. Germline V lookup: CDR1 SGHRS, CDR2 YFSETQ. The CDR3 runs to 15 residues. V was pared by 4 bases and J by 8 bases, with 13 bases of the junction left unmatched. The CDR3 coding sequence is TGCGCCAGCAGCCTATTGATGGACAGGGCTGACGGCTACACCTTC. Translation gives CASSLLMDRADGYTF.

This clonotype was observed at least ten times. CDR3 protein: CASRSTGEQYF. Here the CDR3 DNA reads TGTGCCAGCAGGTCTACTGGAGAGCAGTACTTC. The rearrangement links TRBV12-3 or TRBV12-4 to TRBJ2-7; D gene uncertain. CDR3 size: 11 residues. The V and J ends lost 6 bases and 7 bases respectively, with 10 bases between them.

CDR3 protein: CSVETLGTKRAFF. CDR3 nucleotide sequence: TGCAGCGTTGAAACTCTAGGGACCAAACGAGCTTTCTTT. The chain links TRBV29-1 to TRBJ1-1; maybe TRBD1 (5 bases). The CDR3 length is 13 residues. V shed 2 bases and J shed 10 bases, with 17 bases lying between them. Germline V gene data show CDR1 as SQVTM and CDR2 as ANQGSEA.

Sample share makes this clonotype medium-sized. The rearrangement uses TRBV7-9 and TRBJ1-5, with TRBD1 matching 7 bases. The CDR3 has 13 amino acids. V lost 5 bases and J lost 7; bases outside the gene matches: 5. Germline V CDR1 and CDR2: SEHNR, FQNEAQ (reference sequence). The CDR3 here is CASSPGGGQPQHF. The CDR3 coding sequence is TGTGCCAGCAGCCCAGGGGGGGGACAGCCCCAGCATTTT.